The entry below gives a single T cell receptor (beta chain) sequence along with its context. This sample was taken from a study of blood T cell repertoires in COVID-19. The wider study: COVID-19 samples collected from the United States, Italy and Spain covered acute and convalescent phases. The analysed material was cDNA or gDNA that came from T cells, B-cell-depleted T cells, or PBMCs.

Germline loops: CDR1 SGHVS, CDR2 FQNEAQ. This CDR3 contains 16 residues. V dropped 1 base and J dropped 6; count of bases not matched to a gene: 9. Per the authors' pipeline: Nucleated cell number was recorded as an estimate derived from reference gene primer amplification. Some clones are missing from TCRdb's copy, which holds only in-frame ones; the method was immunoSEQ multiplex PCR. V, J and clone size derive from that table, while D and trimming were established from the DNA sequence. The table has some 28,000 clones, roughly 84% seen once. The sample comprised peripheral blood. This receptor was obtained from a man in his 70s with active COVID-19. The chain has TRBV7-8 and TRBJ2-3; 8 nucleotides agree with TRBD2. This CDR3 reads CASSLEDLAGRDTQYF. CDR3 in DNA: TGTGCCAGCAGCTTAGAGGATTTAGCGGGGCGGGATACGCAGTATTTT.